This T cell receptor beta chain originates from a study of blood T cells in healthy people across ages. Findings of the study overall: With age, beta diversity per million T cells declined roughly linearly, significantly by 40 to 50.

This clonotype was found a few times. Antigen: not known. Sample-barcoded 5' priming and a J-beta primer mix drove a second PCR of about 7 to 11 cycles. Each cDNA molecule received a tag from a template-switch adaptor that had 12 random nucleotides. TCRdb redid the calling of the 5' RACE reads with MiXCR, one entry per CDR3 protein. This repertoire shows 1.5 million to 2 million distinct CDR3 sequences, approximately 30% found once; its top ten account for 7% to 9%. Trimming cost V 6 bases and J 8 bases; bases outside gene matches: 5. The CDR3 totals 13 residues. Looked up from germline, CDR1 is ENHRY and CDR2 is SYGVKD.

This clonotype originated in a woman aged 25 to 39 in good health. This chain uses TRBV10-3 with TRBJ2-1; 9 nucleotides line up with TRBD2. Input material: blood. This CDR3 reads CAIRPGLAYEQFF. DNA of the CDR3: TGTGCCATCAGACCGGGACTAGCCTATGAGCAGTTCTTC.